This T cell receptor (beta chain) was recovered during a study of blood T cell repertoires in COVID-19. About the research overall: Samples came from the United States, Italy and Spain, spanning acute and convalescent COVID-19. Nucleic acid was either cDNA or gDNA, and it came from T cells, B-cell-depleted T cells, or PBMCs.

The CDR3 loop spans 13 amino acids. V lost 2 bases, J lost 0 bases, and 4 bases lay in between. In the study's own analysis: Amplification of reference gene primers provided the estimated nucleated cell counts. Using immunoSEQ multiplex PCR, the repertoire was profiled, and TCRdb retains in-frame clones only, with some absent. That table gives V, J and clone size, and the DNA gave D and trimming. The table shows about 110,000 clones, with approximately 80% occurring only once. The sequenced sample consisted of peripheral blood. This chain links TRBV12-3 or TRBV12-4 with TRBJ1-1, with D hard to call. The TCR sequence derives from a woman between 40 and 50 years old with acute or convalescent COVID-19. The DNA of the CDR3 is TGTGCCAGCAGTTTATATCTGAACACTGAAGCTTTCTTT. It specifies CASSLYLNTEAFF.